What follows are 14 T cell receptor beta chains derived from one specimen sequenced in a study of blood T cell repertoires in COVID-19. The assay was immunoSEQ multiplex PCR, and TCRdb's table has in-frame clones only and misses some. Among 120,000 or so clones listed, about 79% were seen once. The sequenced material came from peripheral blood. Receptor source: a woman over 75 with active or convalescent COVID-19.

V and J are TRBV5-1 and TRBJ2-5; 9 bases match TRBD1. CDR1 and CDR2 from the germline V gene are SGHRS and YFSETQ. The CDR3 totals 16 residues. Trimming took 0 bases from V and 3 from J; bases not matched to a gene: 6. In DNA, the CDR3 is TGCGCCAGCAGCTTGGGGACAGGGGCGACCGAAGAGACCCAGTACTTC. This encodes CASSLGTGATEETQYF. The full variable domain, its missing parts supplied by reference TRBV5-1 and TRBJ2-5, is KAGVTQTPRYLIKTRGQQVTLSCSPISGHRSVSWYQQTPGQGLQFLFEYFSETQRNKGNFPGRFSGRQFSNSRSEMNVSTLELGDSALYLCASSLGTGATEETQYFGPGTRLLVL.

The chain carries TRBV6-2 or TRBV6-3 and TRBJ2-3, with 11 bases matching TRBD2. CDR3 size: 16 residues. Per germline, CDR1 MNHEY and CDR2 SVGEGT. Germline trimming cut 4 bases from V and 2 bases from J; bases unmatched to any gene: 5. The CDR3 spells CASSSGLAASTDTQYF. CDR3 DNA: TGTGCCAGCAGTTCGGGACTAGCGGCTTCCACAGATACGCAGTATTTT.

The CDR3 sequence: CASSYGAREGPEQYF. The CDR3 DNA reads TGTGCCAGCAGTTATGGTGCGAGAGAGGGCCCCGAGCAGTACTTC. The chain joins TRBV6-2 or TRBV6-3 to TRBJ2-7, with a tentative D call TRBD2 (5 bases). Germline CDR1 and CDR2: MNHEY and SVGEGT. V lost 3 bases and J lost 6, with 18 bases in between. The CDR3 sequence is 15 residues long.

This chain uses TRBV2 with TRBJ2-3; 8 bases line up with TRBD2. CDR3 length: 13 amino acids. CDR1 is SNHLY, CDR2 FYNNEI, per germline. Trimming at V came to 9 bases and at J to 0 bases, leaving 2 bases not matched to a gene. The CDR3 spells CARASGSTDTQYF. CDR3 in DNA: TGTGCCAGGGCTAGCGGGAGCACAGATACGCAGTATTTT.

The chain recombines TRBV25-1 with TRBJ2-2, with 8 bases that match TRBD2. The CDR3 loop spans 17 amino acids. The ends lost 1 base at V and 0 bases at J; junction bases unmatched: 4. Per the germline V gene, CDR1 is MGHDK and CDR2 is SYGVNS. In DNA form, the CDR3 reads TGTGCCAGCAGTGAATCAGGGCGGGGGGCGAACACCGGGGAGCTGTTTTTT. It codes for CASSESGRGANTGELFF.

V and J are TRBV7-9 and TRBJ2-1, with 13 positions matching TRBD2. Germline lookup yields CDR1 SEHNR and CDR2 FQNEAQ (reference sequence). V lost 6 bases and J lost 10; bases outside the gene matches: 6. The CDR3 extends over 14 amino acids. DNA of the CDR3: TGTGCCAGCAGAAGGACTAGCGGGAGAGGAGAGCAGTTCTTC. Protein sequence: CASRRTSGRGEQFF.

The chain links TRBV2 to TRBJ1-5; no firm D call. The germline V gene encodes CDR1 SNHLY and CDR2 FYNNEI. The V end lost 7 bases, the J end lost 6 bases, and 16 bases lay between the germline ends. This CDR3 has 14 amino acids. DNA of the CDR3: TGTGCCAGCAACTCCCTGGTCGGGGTTCAGCCCCAGCATTTT. It codes for CASNSLVGVQPQHF. Together with reference TRBV2 and TRBJ1-5, the CDR3 gives the full variable domain: EPEVTQTPSHQVTQMGQEVILRCVPISNHLYFYWYRQILGQKVEFLVSFYNNEISEKSEIFDDQFSVERPDGSNFTLKIRSTKLEDSAMYFCASNSLVGVQPQHFGDGTRLSIL.

There are many counts of this clone. This chain joins TRBV3-1 (or the pseudogene TRBV3-2) and TRBJ2-7; 8 positions agree with TRBD1. The CDR3 length is 14 residues. Trimming removed 1 base from V and 7 bases from J; junction bases left unmatched: 6. From germline, CDR1 is LGHDT and CDR2 YNNKEL (reference sequence). The DNA for the CDR3 is TGTGCCAGCAGCCAAGTCAGGGGGCGTGGGGAGCAGTACTTC. It specifies CASSQVRGRGEQYF.

V gene TRBV27 combines with J gene TRBJ1-2; TRBD1 matches at 7 bases. Germline lookup yields CDR1 MNHEY and CDR2 SMNVEV (reference sequence). The CDR3 length is 14 residues. V trimming: 6 bases; J trimming: 4 bases; junction bases outside the gene matches: 8. CDR3 loop: CASSRSDRVYGYTF. In nucleotides, the CDR3 is TGTGCCAGCAGCAGATCCGACAGGGTCTATGGCTACACCTTC.

This chain's CDR3 is CAWSSGGAETQYF. CDR3 bases: TGTGCCTGGAGTTCGGGGGGGGCGGAGACGCAGTATTTT. The V gene is TRBV30, the J gene TRBJ2-3; the match to TRBD2 covers 8 bases. The CDR3 has 13 amino acids. J was trimmed by 9 bases and V by 2 bases; bases with no gene match: 7. Germline CDR1 and CDR2: GTSNPN and SVGIG (reference sequence).

V and J are TRBV7-7 and TRBJ2-7, with 12 bases that match TRBD1. The CDR3 loop spans 18 amino acids. With 6 bases clipped from V and 2 bases from J, the junction kept 14 bases outside the gene matches. Germline-derived CDR1 and CDR2 are SSHAT and FNYEAQ (reference sequence). This chain's CDR3 is CASRKGDRGRRTPYEQYF. The CDR3 DNA reads as TGTGCCAGCAGAAAGGGGGACAGGGGGCGGCGGACTCCCTACGAGCAGTACTTC.

For this clone: Other DNA sequences within the sample encode an identical CDR3. V and J are TRBV7-3 and TRBJ2-2; a possible D gene is TRBD1 (5 bases). Trimming took off 4 bases at V and 1 base at J, with 7 bases between the two ends. The V gene's germline CDR1 is SGHTA and CDR2 FQGTGA. This CDR3 contains 14 residues. Here the CDR3 reads CASSSGLNTGELFF. The CDR3 DNA reads as TGTGCCAGCAGCTCAGGGCTGAACACCGGGGAGCTGTTTTTT.

The rearrangement links TRBV3-1 (or the pseudogene TRBV3-2) to TRBJ2-7; D is uncertain. The germline gives CDR1 LGHDT, CDR2 YNNKEL (reference sequence). This CDR3 has 15 residues. V lost 3 bases and J lost 0, with 12 bases in between. The CDR3 loop reads CASSHRHLSSYEQYF. As DNA, the CDR3 is TGTGCCAGCAGCCACCGACACCTAAGCTCCTACGAGCAGTACTTC.

The chain couples TRBV7-2 to TRBJ2-1; TRBD2 is a possible D gene (5 bases). V was shortened by 5 bases and J by 3 bases, with 11 bases between the two germline ends. Per the germline V gene, CDR1 is SGHTA and CDR2 is FQGNSA. The CDR3 spans 14 residues. The CDR3 sequence is CASSLTSSYNEQFF. For the CDR3, the DNA is TGTGCCAGCAGCCTAACTAGTAGCTACAATGAGCAGTTCTTC.